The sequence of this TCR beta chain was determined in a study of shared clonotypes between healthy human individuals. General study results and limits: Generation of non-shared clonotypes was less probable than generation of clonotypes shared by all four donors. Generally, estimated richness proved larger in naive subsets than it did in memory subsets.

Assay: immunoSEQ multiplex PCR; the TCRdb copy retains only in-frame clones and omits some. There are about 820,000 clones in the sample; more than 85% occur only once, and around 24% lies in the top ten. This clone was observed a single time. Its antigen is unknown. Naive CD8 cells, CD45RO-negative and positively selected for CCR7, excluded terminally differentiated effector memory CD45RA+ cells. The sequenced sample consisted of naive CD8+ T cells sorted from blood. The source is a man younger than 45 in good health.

The CDR3: CASSDPSRNRDSRDTQYF. The CDR3 DNA is TGCGCCAGCAGTGACCCTAGCAGGAACCGGGATAGTAGGGATACGCAGTATTTT. The chain is built from TRBV10-2 and TRBJ2-3; TRBD2 might be the D (5 bases). CDR1 WSHSY and CDR2 SAAADI come from the germline V gene. CDR3 length: 18 amino acids. V was clipped by 3 bases and J by 6 bases, with 25 bases between them.